Listed here are 23 T cell receptor beta chains from one sample, sequenced in a study of T cell repertoires in cytomegalovirus infection. TCRdb recomputed calls from the reads with MiXCR, one row per CDR3 protein. The sample comprises 250,000 to 300,000 distinct CDR3 sequences, roughly a quarter of which are singletons, and approximately 15% rests with the top ten. The sample was PBMCs. These receptor sequences come from a human donor in good health (CMV status not recorded). Some clones in this sample may be carry-over from other donors' samples.

The chain joins TRBV7-9 to TRBJ2-5; D unresolved. The length of the CDR3 is 14 residues. Looked up from germline, CDR1 is SEHNR and CDR2 is FQNEAQ (reference sequence). V lost 1 base and J 5 bases, leaving 11 bases between the germline ends. CDR3 in amino acids: CASSLVDGSETQYF. The CDR3 nucleotides are TGTGCCAGCAGCTTAGTGGACGGCTCGGAGACCCAGTACTTC.

This clonotype was counted only a few times. The gene calls are TRBV11-2 and TRBJ1-1, with 9 bases lining up with TRBD1. The CDR3 extends over 15 amino acids. The trim removed 5 bases at V and 1 base at J, leaving 5 bases unmatched. Germline V gene data show CDR1 as SGHAT and CDR2 as FQNNGV. CDR3: CASSPRTGENTEAFF. The CDR3 DNA is TGTGCCAGCAGCCCCCGGACAGGGGAGAACACTGAAGCTTTCTTT.

The V gene is TRBV28, the J gene TRBJ2-5; the match to TRBD1 covers 9 bases. The junction had 6 bases not matched to a gene; V was cut back by 6 bases and J by 4 bases. Germline-derived CDR1 and CDR2 are MDHEN and SYDVKM. CDR3 size: 14 residues. CDR3 residues: CASRLSDRGETQYF. CDR3 DNA sequence: TGTGCCAGCAGACTCTCGGACAGGGGAGAGACCCAGTACTTC.

Comments on this clonotype: Since no conserved phenylalanine or tryptophan closes the CDR3, a read error is the likely cause. The chain couples TRBV11-2 to TRBJ1-1; D is unresolved. V lost 3 bases, J lost 0 bases, and 5 bases lay in between. Germline values: CDR1 SGHAT, CDR2 FQNNGV. The CDR3 spans 13 residues. CDR3 residues: CASSFRMNTEAFS. DNA of the CDR3: TGTGCCAGCAGCTTTAGGATGAACACTGAAGCTTTCTCT.

The chain is built from TRBV28 and TRBJ1-5; D remains unclear. CDR1 is MDHEN, CDR2 SYDVKM, per germline. There are 14 residues in the CDR3. With 4 bases removed from V and 6 bases from J, the gap between germline ends came to 13 bases. The CDR3 loop reads CASSWAGFGQPQHF. The CDR3 nucleotides are TGTGCCAGCAGTTGGGCGGGGTTCGGTCAGCCCCAGCATTTT.

The V and J genes are TRBV27 and TRBJ2-5, with no clear D. The germline V and J ends were trimmed by 2 bases and 1 base, with 8 bases remaining between them. This CDR3 comprises 14 residues. Germline V gene data show CDR1 as MNHEY and CDR2 as SMNVEV (reference sequence). The CDR3 protein is CASSLKSSQETQYF. DNA of the CDR3: TGTGCCAGCAGTTTAAAATCCAGCCAAGAGACCCAGTACTTC.

This clonotype was seen a few times. The rearrangement uses TRBV7-2 and TRBJ2-5, with D unresolved. The CDR3 has 14 residues. From germline, CDR1 is SGHTA and CDR2 FQGNSA. V dropped 1 base and J dropped 5 bases, with 11 bases sitting between them. The CDR3, as DNA: TGTGCCAGCAGCTTAGGTGGCCCCGGGGAGACCCAGTACTTC. This sequence encodes CASSLGGPGETQYF. Full variable domain (missing parts from reference TRBV7-2 and TRBJ2-5): GAGVSQSPSNKVTEKGKDVELRCDPISGHTALYWYRQSLGQGLEFLIYFQGNSAPDKSGLPSDRFSAERTGGSVSTLTIQRTQQEDSAVYLCASSLGGPGETQYFGPGTRLLVL.

This clonotype has more than one count but fewer than ten. This chain connects TRBV2 to TRBJ2-1, with TRBD2 identical over 8 bases. The trim removed 7 bases at V and 2 bases at J, leaving 4 bases unmatched. Germline-derived CDR1 and CDR2 are SNHLY and FYNNEI. The CDR3 totals 14 residues. In DNA form, the CDR3 reads TGTGCCAGCACGGGCGGGAGGACCTACAATGAGCAGTTCTTC. Protein: CASTGGRTYNEQFF. Together with reference TRBV2 and TRBJ2-1, the CDR3 gives the full variable domain: EPEVTQTPSHQVTQMGQEVILRCVPISNHLYFYWYRQILGQKVEFLVSFYNNEISEKSEIFDDQFSVERPDGSNFTLKIRSTKLEDSAMYFCASTGGRTYNEQFFGPGTRLTVL.

This clonotype showed up many times. The chain carries TRBV6-1 and TRBJ1-1; D is uncertain. Looked up from germline, CDR1 is MNHNS and CDR2 is SASEGT. The CDR3 runs to 15 residues. Trimming took 3 bases from V and 4 from J, leaving 15 bases between them. DNA for the CDR3: TGTGCCAGCAGTGATCTTGCGGCAGTGCGCACTGAAGCTTTCTTT. This gives the protein CASSDLAAVRTEAFF.

This clonotype was seen a few times. The genes are TRBV5-4 and TRBJ2-1, with 10 bases identical to TRBD1. This CDR3 is built from 17 residues. CDR1 and CDR2 (germline): SGHNT, YYREEE (reference sequence). Losses at the gene ends were 4 bases for V and 3 bases for J; bases not matched to a gene: 10. CDR3 residues: CASSGEGQGYNYNEQFF. The CDR3 DNA sequence: TGTGCCAGCAGCGGGGAGGGACAGGGGTATAACTACAATGAGCAGTTCTTC.

The chain joins TRBV6-1 to TRBJ2-7, with D possibly matching TRBD1 (6 bases). The CDR3 has 12 amino acids. Trimming stripped 9 bases from V and 3 bases from J, with 12 bases between. The germline V gene encodes CDR1 MNHNS and CDR2 SASEGT. In DNA, the CDR3 is TGTGCCAGTCAGGACAGCGTCTACGAGCAGTACTTC. Its protein is CASQDSVYEQYF.

V usage is TRBV11-3 and J usage is TRBJ2-5; D call uncertain. V was cut by 5 bases and J by 3 bases, with 19 bases left in between. CDR1 and CDR2 from the germline V gene are SGHNT and YENEEA. CDR3 length equals 16 residues. The DNA for the CDR3 is TGTGCCAGCAGCCCCCCCGGTAGCCGAGGCAAAGAGACCCAGTACTTC. It yields the protein CASSPPGSRGKETQYF. Filled out from reference TRBV11-3 and TRBJ2-5, the complete variable domain reads EAGVVQSPRYKIIEKKQPVAFWCNPISGHNTLYWYLQNLGQGPELLIRYENEEAVDDSQLPKDRFSAERLKGVDSTLKIQPAELGDSAVYLCASSPPGSRGKETQYFGPGTRLLVL.

This clonotype was seen a handful of times. V is TRBV19 and J is TRBJ2-1, with 8 bases aligning to TRBD2. J gave up 2 bases and V 9 bases, and 6 bases lay outside the gene matches. CDR1 is LNHDA, CDR2 SQIVND, per germline (reference sequence). This CDR3 is 14 amino acids long. CDR3 DNA: TGTGCCAGCGGGGGGGCCCGGACCTACAATGAGCAGTTCTTC. Translating gives CASGGARTYNEQFF.

In its sample, this clonotype was seen a few times. V gene TRBV5-6 combines with J gene TRBJ2-2, with TRBD2 matching over 9 bases. From germline, CDR1 is SGHDT and CDR2 YYEEEE. There are 16 residues in the CDR3. Unmatched junction bases numbered 4, after V lost 0 bases and J lost 4 bases. The chain's CDR3 is CASSLATSGSTGELFF. CDR3 bases: TGTGCCAGCAGCTTGGCTACTAGCGGGTCCACCGGGGAGCTGTTTTTT.

This clonotype was observed a few times. The chain uses TRBV28 and TRBJ2-5, with D possibly matching TRBD2 (7 bases). The germline V and J ends were trimmed by 5 bases and 3 bases, with 13 bases remaining between them. This CDR3 region has 14 residues. In germline, CDR1 is MDHEN, CDR2 SYDVKM. The CDR3 loop reads CASSPKGGEETQYF. The CDR3 coding sequence is TGTGCCAGCAGTCCAAAGGGGGGGGAAGAGACCCAGTACTTC. Drawing the rest from reference TRBV28 and TRBJ2-5, the complete variable domain is DVKVTQSSRYLVKRTGEKVFLECVQDMDHENMFWYRQDPGLGLRLIYFSYDVKMKEKGDIPEGYSVSREKKERFSLILESASTNQTSMYLCASSPKGGEETQYFGPGTRLLVL.

In regard to this clonotype: This may come from a read error, since a much larger clone is one base off. The chain combines TRBV28 with TRBJ2-5, with 7 bases that match TRBD1. The germline CDR1 and CDR2 sequences are MDHEN and SYDVKM. Germline trimming cut 5 bases from V and 5 bases from J; bases unmatched to any gene: 11. The length of the CDR3 is 15 residues. In DNA, the CDR3 is TGTGCCAGCAGTAATACAGGGGCCCCCAAGGAGACCCAGTACTTC. Its translation is CASSNTGAPKETQYF.

This clonotype was observed a few times. The chain recombines TRBV29-1 with TRBJ2-2; no definite D call. CDR3 size: 13 residues. V lost 7 bases, J lost 1 base, and 10 bases lay in between. Germline V gene data show CDR1 as SQVTM and CDR2 as ANQGSEA. CDR3 bases: TGCAGCGCCACCACAGAGAACACCGGGGAGCTGTTTTTT. This gives the protein CSATTENTGELFF.

V and J are TRBV2 and TRBJ2-1, with 10 bases identical to TRBD1. The CDR3 extends over 12 amino acids. The germline V gene encodes CDR1 SNHLY and CDR2 FYNNEI. V lost 10 bases and J lost 8; bases outside the gene matches: 5. The CDR3 coding sequence is TGTGCCACCGGGACAGGGGAGGATGAGCAGTTCTTC. Protein product: CATGTGEDEQFF. The full variable domain, completed using reference TRBV2 and TRBJ2-1, is EPEVTQTPSHQVTQMGQEVILRCVPISNHLYFYWYRQILGQKVEFLVSFYNNEISEKSEIFDDQFSVERPDGSNFTLKIRSTKLEDSAMYFCATGTGEDEQFFGPGTRLTVL.

This clonotype was found a few times. The V gene is TRBV5-1, the J gene TRBJ2-2; D remains ambiguous. V shed 9 bases and J shed 4 bases, with 16 bases lying between them. The length of the CDR3 is 14 residues. Germline lookup yields CDR1 SGHRS and CDR2 YFSETQ. The CDR3 reads CATQAVLSTGELFF. The CDR3 region has the DNA TGCGCCACCCAGGCGGTTTTGAGCACCGGGGAGCTGTTTTTT.

The chain uses TRBV10-2 and TRBJ2-2; 12 bases agree with TRBD2. Trimming took 5 bases from V and 4 from J; bases not matched to a gene: 5. Germline CDR1 is WSHSY and CDR2 is SAAADI. This CDR3 region has 16 residues. CDR3 in amino acids: CASSHTSGRSTGELFF. The CDR3 nucleotides are TGCGCCAGCAGTCATACTAGCGGGAGGAGCACCGGGGAGCTGTTTTTT.

This clonotype was detected ten times or more. V and J are TRBV7-2 and TRBJ1-1; D not certain. V was trimmed by 5 bases and J by 2 bases, leaving 12 bases between them. The CDR3 extends over 14 amino acids. Germline loops: CDR1 SGHTA, CDR2 FQGNSA. CDR3 DNA sequence: TGTGCCAGCAGCAGTGAGGTCCGAAACACTGAAGCTTTCTTT. Translated, it gives CASSSEVRNTEAFF.

This clonotype came up many times. V is TRBV7-2 and J is TRBJ2-1; 7 nucleotides match TRBD2. V shed 5 bases, J shed 4 bases, and the junction held 2 bases outside the gene matches. Germline assignment: CDR1 SGHTA and CDR2 FQGNSA. The CDR3 is made up of 13 amino acids. The CDR3 spells CASSREVYNEQFF. The CDR3 DNA reads TGTGCCAGCAGCCGGGAGGTATACAATGAGCAGTTCTTC.

This clonotype came up a few times. This chain connects TRBV19 to TRBJ2-4; TRBD1 agrees at 9 bases. The CDR3 has 19 residues. V lost 2 bases to trimming and J lost 2 bases; unmatched junction nucleotides: 13. From germline, CDR1 is LNHDA and CDR2 SQIVND (reference sequence). CDR3 amino acids: CASSIRGQGNFSPKNIQYF. The CDR3 DNA follows: TGTGCCAGTAGTATAAGGGGACAGGGAAATTTTTCACCCAAAAACATTCAGTACTTC.